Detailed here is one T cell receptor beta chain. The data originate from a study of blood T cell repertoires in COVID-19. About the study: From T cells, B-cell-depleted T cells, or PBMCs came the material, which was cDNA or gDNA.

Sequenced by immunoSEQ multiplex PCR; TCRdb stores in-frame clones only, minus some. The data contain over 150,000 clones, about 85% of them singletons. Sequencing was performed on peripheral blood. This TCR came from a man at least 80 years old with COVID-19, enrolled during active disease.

As DNA, the CDR3 is TGTGCCAGCAGCTTACAAGGACAGACGACTGGAAACACCATATATTTT. Translating it yields CASSLQGQTTGNTIYF. The chain has TRBV7-2 and TRBJ1-3, with D perhaps TRBD1 (6 bases). The CDR3 consists of 16 residues. Germline V gene lookup returns CDR1 SGHTA and CDR2 FQGNSA. Trimming pared 2 bases from V and 2 bases from J, leaving 13 bases between. Using reference TRBV7-2 and TRBJ1-3 for the parts outside the CDR3, the full variable domain is GAGVSQSPSNKVTEKGKDVELRCDPISGHTALYWYRQSLGQGLEFLIYFQGNSAPDKSGLPSDRFSAERTGGSVSTLTIQRTQQEDSAVYLCASSLQGQTTGNTIYFGEGSWLTVV.